The next 4 T cell receptor beta chains were all read from a single sample in a study of post-analysis software for immune sequencing data. Built from TCR beta cDNA, the libraries had unique molecular identifiers in them. A single record per CDR3 protein comes from TCRdb applying MiXCR to the PCR reads. The sample records roughly 200,000 distinct CDR3 sequences, approximately 29% being singletons. No antigen has been assigned to these receptors. Study conclusions and caveats: About 5 TRBV segments occurring more often in patients than controls included TRBV5-6, TRBV5-1 and TRBV20-1.

The sample comprised blood. Receptors originate from a girl aged 2-17 years with multiple sclerosis.

This clonotype has ten or more counts. J is TRBJ1-1 and V is TRBV5-1, with TRBD1 matching over 7 bases. Germline CDR1 reads SGHRS; CDR2 reads YFSETQ. The CDR3 contains 13 residues. V trimming: 3 bases; J trimming: 1 base; junction bases outside the gene matches: 0. The CDR3 protein is CASSWDRNTEAFF. The CDR3 coding sequence is TGCGCCAGCAGCTGGGACAGGAACACTGAAGCTTTCTTT. The full variable domain, with the rest looked up from reference TRBV5-1 and TRBJ1-1, is KAGVTQTPRYLIKTRGQQVTLSCSPISGHRSVSWYQQTPGQGLQFLFEYFSETQRNKGNFPGRFSGRQFSNSRSEMNVSTLELGDSALYLCASSWDRNTEAFFGQGTRLTVV.

This clonotype came up a few times. The V gene is TRBV14, the J gene TRBJ1-1; D not resolved. The CDR3 totals 13 residues. V was shortened by 0 bases and J by 4 bases, with 6 bases between the two germline ends. Germline CDR1 and CDR2: SGHDN and FVKESK. CDR3 sequence (DNA): TGTGCCAGCAGCCAAGAAGTGGGCACTGAAGCTTTCTTT. Its protein product is CASSQEVGTEAFF.

This clonotype was seen many times. The V call is TRBV4-1, the J call TRBJ2-3; D gene ambiguous. The CDR3 is made up of 16 amino acids. From germline, CDR1 is MGHRA and CDR2 YSYEKL. Trimming removed 1 base at V and 2 bases at J, with 13 bases between. The CDR3 protein is CASSQVDLVVTDTQYF. The DNA for the CDR3 is TGCGCCAGCAGCCAAGTAGATCTAGTAGTCACAGATACGCAGTATTTT.

The rearrangement joins TRBV5-1 to TRBJ2-1; 9 nucleotides line up with TRBD2. The CDR3 has 17 amino acids. V was clipped by 0 bases and J by 4 bases; unmatched bases: 8. The germline V gene encodes CDR1 SGHRS and CDR2 YFSETQ. The CDR3 region is CASSLEKTSGSYNEQFF. CDR3 DNA sequence: TGCGCCAGCAGCTTGGAGAAGACTAGCGGTTCATACAATGAGCAGTTCTTC.